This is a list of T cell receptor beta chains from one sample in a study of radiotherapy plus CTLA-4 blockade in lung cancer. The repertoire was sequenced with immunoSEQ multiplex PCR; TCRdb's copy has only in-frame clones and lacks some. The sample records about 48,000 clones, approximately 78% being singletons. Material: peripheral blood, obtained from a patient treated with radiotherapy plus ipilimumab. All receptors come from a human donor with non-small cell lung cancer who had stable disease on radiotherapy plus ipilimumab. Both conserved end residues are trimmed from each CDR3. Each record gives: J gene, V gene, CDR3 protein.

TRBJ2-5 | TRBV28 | ASSSMGAQETQY
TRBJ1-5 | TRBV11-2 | ASSSGHNGGNQPQH
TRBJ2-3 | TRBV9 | ASSGRWGADTQY
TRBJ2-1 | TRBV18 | ASLPTVAGVEQF
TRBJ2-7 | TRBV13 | ASSLGQVDAYEQY
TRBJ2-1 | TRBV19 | ASSLTLSGRQNNEQF
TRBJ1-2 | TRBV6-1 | ASMGDESGYT
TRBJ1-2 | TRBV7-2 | ASSLEGRVQGYT
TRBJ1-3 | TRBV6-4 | ASSDLRLAVRISSGNTIY
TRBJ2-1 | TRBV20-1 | SAVAGEQF
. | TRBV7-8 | ASSSGTSGTYTYEQY
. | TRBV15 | ATSHQRDPGIPYEQY
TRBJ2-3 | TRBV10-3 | AISEIIGRARDTQY
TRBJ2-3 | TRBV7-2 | ASSPDRGTDTQY
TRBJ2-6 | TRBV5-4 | ASSSGHSGANVLT
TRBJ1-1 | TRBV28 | ASSSYRAEAF
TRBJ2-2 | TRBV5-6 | ASSLGLASGELF
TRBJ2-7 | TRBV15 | ATPPNPGRASSYEQY
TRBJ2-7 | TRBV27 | ASSLALRAPYEQY
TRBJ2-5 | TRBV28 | ASSRGSQETQY
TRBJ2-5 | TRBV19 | ASNQGQETQY
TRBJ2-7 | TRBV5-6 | ASSLGGGTYEQY
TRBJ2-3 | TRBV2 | ASSDGRDTDTQY
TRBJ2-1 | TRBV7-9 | ASSQTRHEQF
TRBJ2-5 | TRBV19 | ASSIRGLAGAVETQY
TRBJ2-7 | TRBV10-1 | ASSEKETGPNEQY
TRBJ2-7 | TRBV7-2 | ASSLARAGEGHEQY
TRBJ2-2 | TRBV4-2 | ASSQDFTAAGELF
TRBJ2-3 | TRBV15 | ATSRRQGGDTQY
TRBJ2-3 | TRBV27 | ASSWGHTQY
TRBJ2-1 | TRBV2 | ASISGSDYNEQF
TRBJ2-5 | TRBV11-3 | ASSLGDKYQETQY
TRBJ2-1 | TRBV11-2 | ASSPTTGTSGYNEQF
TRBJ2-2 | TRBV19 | ASTARSNTGELF
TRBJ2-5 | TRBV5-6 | ASSLGTGARTQY
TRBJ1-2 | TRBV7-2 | ASSWVVGQGGNGYT
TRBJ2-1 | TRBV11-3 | ASSVGLAAYNEQF
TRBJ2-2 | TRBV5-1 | ASRSTRELF
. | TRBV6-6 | ASRVQSSYEQY
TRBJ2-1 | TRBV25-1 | ASSEFRDRAIYNEQF
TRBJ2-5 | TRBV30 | AWSVLISGYQETQY
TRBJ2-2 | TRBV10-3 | AISAHGSSIGELF
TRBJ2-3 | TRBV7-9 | ASSLGTGVLIHSTDTQY
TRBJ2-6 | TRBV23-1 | ASSHPRQGFPSGANVLT
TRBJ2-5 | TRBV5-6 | ASSLAGGQETQY
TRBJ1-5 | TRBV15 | ATSVTGLGNQPQH
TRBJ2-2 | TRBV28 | ASLRGGTGGTGELF
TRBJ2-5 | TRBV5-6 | ASSLLFTDSETQY
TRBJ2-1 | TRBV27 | ASSLSSAGYNEQF
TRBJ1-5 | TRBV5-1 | ASSLEGQYYQPQH
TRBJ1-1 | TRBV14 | ASSATGGSEAF
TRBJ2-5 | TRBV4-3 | ASSLYRDRAQETQY
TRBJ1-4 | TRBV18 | ASSTGTGEKLF
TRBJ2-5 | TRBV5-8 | ASSPRQGRMETQY
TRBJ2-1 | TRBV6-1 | ASSAPPLDKRGNEQF
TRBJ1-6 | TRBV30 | AWRVREEYNSPLH
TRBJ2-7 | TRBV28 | ASSTTSGRWDYEQY